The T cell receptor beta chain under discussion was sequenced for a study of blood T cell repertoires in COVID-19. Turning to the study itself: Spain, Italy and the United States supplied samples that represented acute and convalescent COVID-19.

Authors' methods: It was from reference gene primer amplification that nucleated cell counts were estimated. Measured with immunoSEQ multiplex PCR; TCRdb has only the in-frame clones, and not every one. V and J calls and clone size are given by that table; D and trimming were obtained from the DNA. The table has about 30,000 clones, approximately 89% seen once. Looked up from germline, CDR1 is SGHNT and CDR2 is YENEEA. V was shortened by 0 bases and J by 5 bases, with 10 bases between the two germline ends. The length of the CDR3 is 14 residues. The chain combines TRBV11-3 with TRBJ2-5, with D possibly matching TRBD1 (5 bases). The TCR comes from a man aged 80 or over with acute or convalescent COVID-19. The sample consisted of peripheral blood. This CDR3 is CASSLDRVRETQYF. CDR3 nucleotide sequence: TGTGCCAGCAGCTTAGACAGGGTGCGTGAGACCCAGTACTTC.